This T cell receptor beta chain was captured by sequencing in a study of blood T cell repertoires in COVID-19. Across the whole study: The origin of the acute and convalescent COVID-19 samples was the United States, Italy and Spain. T cells, B-cell-depleted T cells, or PBMCs provided the cDNA or gDNA that served as material.

The CDR3 contains 13 residues. Deletions cut 3 bases from V and 3 bases from J, with 6 bases between. Looked up from germline, CDR1 is LNHDA and CDR2 is SQIVND (reference sequence). This clone was seen once. As originally analysed: Estimation of nucleated cell counts relied on the amplification of reference gene primers. Clones were sequenced by immunoSEQ multiplex PCR, and TCRdb holds only the in-frame ones, with some missing. The V and J calls and clone size come from that table; D and trimming were worked out from the DNA. The data show 200,000 to 250,000 clones, more than 75% seen once. The TCR comes from a woman in her seventies with active or convalescent COVID-19. Sequenced: peripheral blood. This chain links TRBV19 with TRBJ1-5; no clear D. CDR3 residues: CASSMHNNQPQHF. The CDR3 DNA reads TGTGCCAGTAGTATGCACAACAATCAGCCCCAGCATTTT.